This T cell receptor (beta chain) was identified during a study of long-term antiretroviral therapy in people with HIV (dated by TCRdb to between 2021 and 2024). About the full investigation: The earliest samples were collected approximately a decade before the 2015 WHO recommendation for immediate ART, a period when ART was typically delayed until CD4 counts fell. A retrospective serial study tested whether ART initiation and durable HIV suppression were associated with changes in peripheral blood TRB repertoire composition and diversity. A total of roughly 180 cryopreserved PBMC samples were contributed to the cohort by 30 adults with confirmed HIV infection, with samples collected serially over a mean of 6 years (range 1-12). Of the roughly 32 participants with HIV, fewer than twelve were female. Test extractions of a monoclonal T-cell line alongside about 30 polyclonal samples showed no cross-contamination during QIAcube processing.

The immunoSEQ hsTCRB v3.0 assay was used at survey level resolution for TRB variable region sequencing. A depth of roughly 35,000-55,000 T-cell genomes per sample was targeted for TRB sequencing. TRB libraries were pooled and sequenced on an Illumina MiSeq using a v3 150-cycle kit. On the study's bioinformatics: Analysis of repertoires was carried out in R inside a reproducible Nextflow workflow spanning QC, data transformation and analysis. LymphoSeq2, an R package for AIRR-Seq data exploration, was used to implement custom analyses. A few samples that yielded fewer than 5000 total TRB sequences were excluded, so that approximately 200 HIV repertoires were analyzed. Among the roughly 200 retained HIV repertoires, 59 were collected before ART initiation and around 130 after ART initiation. Repertoires were downsampled to 5000 TRB nucleotide sequences, with summary statistics averaged over 100 downsampling iterations. TRB sequences were retained for analysis only if CDR3 regions of at least seven amino acids were present. Two measures captured diversity: a Shannon entropy-derived clonality score and the Gini coefficient. Repertoire networks linked the top 5000 CDR3 amino acid sequences whenever two sequences differed by an edit distance of one. For TRB CDR3 amino acid sequences, antigen specificity groups and MHC restriction were predicted with GLIPH2. To flag known CMV, EBV, HIV or tissue antigen associations, CDR3 amino acid sequences were matched against VDJdb and McPAS-TCR. Pre-ART, post-ART and control groups were compared with Wilcoxon signed-rank tests and Holm-Bonferroni correction. The table was pulled from immuneACCESS by TCRdb, which kept in-frame rearrangements only. Such tables lose some clones; where checked, under half of the loss comes from unresolved V genes, and the rest has no known cause. V, J and clone size reflect that table, while D and trimming were determined from the DNA. Within this sample are 20,000 to 25,000 clones, with approximately 88% of them counted one time only. Of the sample, 8.8% falls within the top ten clones.

To be included, a participant needed at least one PBMC sample from before ART initiation plus at least two post-ART samples. Treatment was received in the United States of America by all participants with HIV. Cryopreserved samples of about 0.95-10 million PBMC were thawed and washed before DNA extraction. At the time of the earliest PBMC sample for each participant with HIV, ages ranged from about 20 to 55 years. Each participant contributed PBMC samples from 1-4 timepoints before ART initiation and 2-8 timepoints after ART initiation, with a median of 7 samples. Serial HIV viral load, CD4+ T-cell count, ART history and demographic data were obtained for every participant. Using a Qiagen kit on a QIAcube, genomic DNA was extracted from unsorted PBMC, with samples processed in batches of 12. Broad study findings and their caveats: CDR3 length ranges in HIV repertoires were narrower than in controls, and network structure suggested an antigen-experienced repertoire with only a slight naive shift after ART. ART initiation was associated with a significant increase in TRB diversity, but diversity stayed significantly below transplant donor controls even after long-term ART. Because cell numbers in pre-ART samples were limited, unsorted PBMC were profiled instead of sorted CD4+ and CD8+ T cells. Since PBMC availability was limited, sequencing covered only the TCR beta chain, with no alpha chain pairing. Inferences about post-ART repertoire changes are limited because no data were available on ART adherence, viral resistance or therapy changes. At every time point, the repertoire was dominated by expanded TRB clones first identified before ART initiation, although this dominance fluctuated and, in many PLHIV, declined after ART. Samples dated from the mid-2000s to the late 2010s, and the ART regimens used may be less effective than current ones.

In the case of this clone: It lacks a known antigen. Base qualities are missing; no much larger clone stands one base away.

The source of this sequence is a woman aged 40-49 years with HIV. Material: unsorted PBMCs, obtained 1.2 years after starting antiretroviral therapy.

The DNA sequence is as follows: TGTGCCAGCAGCCACACTACAGGGACCGAGCAGCCCCAGCATTTT. Its product reads: CASSHTTGTEQPQHF. The chain is assembled from TRBV6-6 and TRBJ1-5; TRBD1 is perhaps the D gene, given 6 matching bases. CDR1 is given as MNHNY and CDR2 as SVGAGI, both from the germline V gene (reference sequence). V drops 6 bases and J drops 7 bases, leaving 19 bases in between. Counted from cysteine to phenylalanine, this CDR3 has 15 amino acids. Here the CDR3 DNA is all that survives: 45 bases in frame from base 1.